This T cell receptor (beta chain) was sequenced for a study of blood T cell repertoires in COVID-19 (dated by TCRdb to about 2020). Study-level background: Samples from collaborators originated in the United States, Italy and Spain and spanned both the acute and convalescent phases of COVID-19. Samples came from the ongoing ImmuneRACE study (first 160 participants) plus 1,254 subjects from 6 global collaborators. Where HLA class I and class II types were available, the types were taken from metadata supplied by the sample provider, not from assay-based typing. The dataset comprised deeply sampled blood TCRbeta repertoires from subjects exposed to, actively infected with, or recovered from COVID-19. The prospective study material was composed of cDNA or gDNA derived from T cells, B-cell-depleted T cells, or PBMCs. Nearly every sample came with metadata listing a de-identified subject ID, COVID-19 status, age in years and sex. The repertoires were released in a freely available public database meant as a resource for research on the immune response to SARS-CoV-2. Summary of the overall study and its limitations: The amount of clinical and demographic metadata varied by source and participant and was provided uncurated.

TCRbeta CDR3 regions were amplified from genomic DNA using the immunoSEQ Assay, a bias-controlled multiplex PCR. The paper's processing steps were these. Nucleated cell counts per sample were estimated from amplification of reference gene primers within the assay. To quantify the absolute abundance of each unique TCRbeta CDR3 rearrangement, sequence reads were collapsed and filtered. Productive Simpson clonality was computed per sample as the square root of Simpson's diversity index over productive rearrangements. TCRdb holds this immuneACCESS table with in-frame rearrangements only. Some clones are missing; in checked studies, unresolved V genes explain under half, and the rest has no known cause. That table is the source of V, J and clone size, and D and trimming were worked out from the DNA. This sample gives about 140,000 clones in total; more than 75% of them show up just once. 10% to 15% of the sample is in the top ten clones.

The collaborating institutions used their own protocols to collect whole blood in K2EDTA tubes. For TCRbeta analysis, collaborators shipped samples as frozen whole blood, isolated PBMCs, or DNA extracted from either of those sample types. Looking up the germline V gene (reference sequence) yields CDR1 GTSNPN and CDR2 SVGIG. Trimming removed 3 bases from V and 1 base from J; the gene matches leave 4 bases unexplained. The CDR3 holds 14 amino acids from the cysteine to the phenylalanine. Only CDR3 DNA remains: 42 bases, in frame from the first base. As to this clone: The antigen this receptor binds is unknown. Within one base of it there is no much larger clone, and no base qualities were kept.

The sequencing sample was made of peripheral blood. Recombination linked TRBV30 to TRBJ2-5; 8 central bases correspond to TRBD1. This TCR was recovered from a man older than 75 with acute or convalescent COVID-19. The CDR3 reads CAWRGQGSQETQYF. The bases are TGTGCCTGGAGAGGACAGGGCTCCCAAGAGACCCAGTACTTC.